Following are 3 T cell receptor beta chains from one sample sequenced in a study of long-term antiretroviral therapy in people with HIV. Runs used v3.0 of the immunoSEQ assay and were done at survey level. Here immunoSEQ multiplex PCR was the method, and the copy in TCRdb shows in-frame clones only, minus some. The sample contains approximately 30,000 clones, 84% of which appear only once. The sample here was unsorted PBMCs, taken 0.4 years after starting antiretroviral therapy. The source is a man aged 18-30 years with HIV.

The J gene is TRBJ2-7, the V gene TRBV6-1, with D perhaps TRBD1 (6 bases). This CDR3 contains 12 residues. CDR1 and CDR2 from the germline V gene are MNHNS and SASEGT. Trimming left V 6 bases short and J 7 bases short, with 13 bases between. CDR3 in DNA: TGTGCCAGCAGGGTACAGGGTCGGGAGCAGTACTTC. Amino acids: CASRVQGREQYF.

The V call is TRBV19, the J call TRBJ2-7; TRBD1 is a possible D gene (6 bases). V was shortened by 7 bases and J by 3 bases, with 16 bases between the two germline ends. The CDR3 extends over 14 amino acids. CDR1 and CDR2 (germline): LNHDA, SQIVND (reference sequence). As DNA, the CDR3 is TGTGCCAGTACCCCTCCCGGACAGTACTACGAGCAGTACTTC. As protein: CASTPPGQYYEQYF.

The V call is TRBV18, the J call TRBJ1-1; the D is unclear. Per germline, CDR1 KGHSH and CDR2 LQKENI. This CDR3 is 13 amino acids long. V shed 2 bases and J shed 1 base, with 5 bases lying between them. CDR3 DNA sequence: TGTGCCAGCTCACCATATGGGAACACTGAAGCTTTCTTT. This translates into CASSPYGNTEAFF.